A selection of T cell receptor beta chains follows, all from one sample in a study of neurological immune-mediated disorders. TCRdb used MiXCR to reprocess the 5' RACE reads, holding one entry per CDR3 protein. Found here are under 65,000 distinct CDR3 sequences, less than 25% of them singletons; the top ten hold under 5.5%. The source material was PBMCs. Receptor source: a man in his fifties or sixties with HTLV-1-associated myelopathy (HAM/TSP). Both conserved end residues are part of each CDR3. Clone size is not always given. Where it is, it says once, few, many or a class for expanded clones.

clone size | V gene | CDR3 protein
many | TRBV29-1 | CSVEEGASNTEAFF
many | TRBV4-1 | CASSHPSGGIDTQYF
many | TRBV10-3 | CAISLGTGAGELFF
. | TRBV3-1 | CASSPRAVANTGELFF
many | TRBV7-3 | CASSFVPGPQRNTEAFF
. | TRBV19 | CASSPGDYEQYF
many | TRBV11-3 | CASSPPTGKYSPLHF
many | TRBV20-1 | CSARDLRAQSAYEQYF
few | TRBV5-5 | CASSWYQDTQYF
many | TRBV5-5 | CASSLRDGLAGPEQFF
many | TRBV20-1 | CSARVTGGNTEAFF
. | TRBV11-3 | CASSGRSSYNEQFF